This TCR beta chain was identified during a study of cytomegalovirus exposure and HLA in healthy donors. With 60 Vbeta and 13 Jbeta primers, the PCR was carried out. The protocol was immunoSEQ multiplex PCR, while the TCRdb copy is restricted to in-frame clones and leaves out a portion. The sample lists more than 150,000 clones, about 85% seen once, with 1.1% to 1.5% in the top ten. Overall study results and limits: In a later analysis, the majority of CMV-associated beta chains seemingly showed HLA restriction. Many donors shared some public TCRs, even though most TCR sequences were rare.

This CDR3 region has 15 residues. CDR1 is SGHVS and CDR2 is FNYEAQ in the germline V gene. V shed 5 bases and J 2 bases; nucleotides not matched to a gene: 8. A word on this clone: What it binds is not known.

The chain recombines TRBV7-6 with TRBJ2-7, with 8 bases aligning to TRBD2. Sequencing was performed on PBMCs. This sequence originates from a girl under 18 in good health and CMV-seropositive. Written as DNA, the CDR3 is TGTGCCAGCAGCCCAGGTAGCGGGACCCCCTACGAGCAGTACTTC. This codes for CASSPGSGTPYEQYF.